The source of this T cell receptor (beta chain) is a study of shared clonotypes between healthy human individuals. For the study at large: Two women and three men aged 18 to 49 served as donors.

TCRdb's table, derived via immunoSEQ multiplex PCR, lists solely in-frame clones and lacks some. The sample has about 2.4 million clones; around 90% are singletons. Study conclusions and caveats: Sequencing depth was expected to influence donor clonotype sharing. Between a few donors, naive CD4 clonotypes were shared at a level of about 5.3%.

Details on this clone: What it binds is unknown.

V shed 4 bases and J 4 bases; nucleotides not matched to a gene: 10. Looked up from germline, CDR1 is SGHRS and CDR2 is YFSETQ. The CDR3 is 17 residues long. The J gene is TRBJ2-1, the V gene TRBV5-1, with 11 positions matching TRBD2. The sequence was obtained from a young man in good health. Sequenced input: naive CD4+ T cells sorted from blood. Subset described: CD45RA+ positively selected. The chain's CDR3 is CASSVGPTSGGYNEQFF. CDR3 coding DNA: TGCGCCAGCAGCGTTGGCCCAACTAGCGGGGGTTACAATGAGCAGTTCTTC.